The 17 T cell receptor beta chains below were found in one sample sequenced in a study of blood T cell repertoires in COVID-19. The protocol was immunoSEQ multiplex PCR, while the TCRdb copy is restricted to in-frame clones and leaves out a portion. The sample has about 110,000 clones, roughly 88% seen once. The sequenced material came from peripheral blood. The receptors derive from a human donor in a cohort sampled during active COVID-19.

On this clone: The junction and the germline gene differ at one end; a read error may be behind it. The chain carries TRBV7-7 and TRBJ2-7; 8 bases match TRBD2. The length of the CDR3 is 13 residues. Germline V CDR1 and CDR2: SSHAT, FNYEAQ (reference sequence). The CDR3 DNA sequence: TGTGCTAGCAGCTCGGGGGGGACAAACGAGCAGTACTTC. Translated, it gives CASSSGGTNEQYF.

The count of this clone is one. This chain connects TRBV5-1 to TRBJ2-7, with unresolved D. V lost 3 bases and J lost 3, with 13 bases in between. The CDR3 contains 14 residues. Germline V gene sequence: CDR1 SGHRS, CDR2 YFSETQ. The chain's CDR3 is CASSSGGGFYEQYF. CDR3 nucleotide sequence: TGCGCCAGCAGCTCGGGTGGCGGTTTCTACGAGCAGTACTTC. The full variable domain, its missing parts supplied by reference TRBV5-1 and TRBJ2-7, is KAGVTQTPRYLIKTRGQQVTLSCSPISGHRSVSWYQQTPGQGLQFLFEYFSETQRNKGNFPGRFSGRQFSNSRSEMNVSTLELGDSALYLCASSSGGGFYEQYFGPGTRLTVT.

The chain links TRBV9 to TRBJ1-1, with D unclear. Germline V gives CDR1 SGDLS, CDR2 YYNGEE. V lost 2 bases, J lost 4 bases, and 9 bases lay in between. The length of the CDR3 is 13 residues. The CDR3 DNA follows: TGTGCCAGCAGCGTGGGAGCTGGCACTGAAGCTTTCTTT. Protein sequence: CASSVGAGTEAFF.

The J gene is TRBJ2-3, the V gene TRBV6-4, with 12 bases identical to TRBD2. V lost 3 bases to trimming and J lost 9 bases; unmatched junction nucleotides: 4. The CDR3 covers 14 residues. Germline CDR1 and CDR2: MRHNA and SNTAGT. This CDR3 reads CASSETSGSFTQYF. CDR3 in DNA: TGTGCCAGCAGTGAGACTAGCGGGAGTTTCACGCAGTATTTT.

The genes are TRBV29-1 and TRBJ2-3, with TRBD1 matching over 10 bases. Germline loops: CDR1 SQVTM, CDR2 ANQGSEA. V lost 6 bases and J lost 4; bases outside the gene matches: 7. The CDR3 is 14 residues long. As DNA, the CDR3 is TGCAGCGTCGAGGGACAGGGGCGACCAGATACGCAGTATTTT. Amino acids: CSVEGQGRPDTQYF.

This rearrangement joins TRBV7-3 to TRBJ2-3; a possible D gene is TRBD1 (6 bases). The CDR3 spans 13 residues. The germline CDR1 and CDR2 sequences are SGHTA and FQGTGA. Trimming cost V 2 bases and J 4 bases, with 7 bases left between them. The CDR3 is CASSLEGADTQYF. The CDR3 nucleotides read TGTGCCAGCAGCTTAGAGGGGGCAGATACGCAGTATTTT.

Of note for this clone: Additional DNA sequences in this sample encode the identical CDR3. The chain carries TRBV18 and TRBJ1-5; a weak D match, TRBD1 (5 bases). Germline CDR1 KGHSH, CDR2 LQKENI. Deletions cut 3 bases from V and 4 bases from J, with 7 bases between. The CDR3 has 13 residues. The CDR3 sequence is CASSPDRNQPQHF. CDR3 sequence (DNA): TGTGCCAGCTCACCTGACAGAAATCAGCCCCAGCATTTT.

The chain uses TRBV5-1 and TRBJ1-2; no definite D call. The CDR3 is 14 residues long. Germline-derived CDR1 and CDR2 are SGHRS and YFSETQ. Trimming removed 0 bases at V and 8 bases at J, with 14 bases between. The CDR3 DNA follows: TGCGCCAGCAGCTTGGAGGAGCCCTCGGGGGGCTACACCTTC. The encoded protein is CASSLEEPSGGYTF.

Written as DNA, the CDR3 is TGTGCCAGCAGCTTACTGGGCTCAGATACGCAGTATTTT. This gives the protein CASSLLGSDTQYF. This rearrangement joins TRBV7-9 to TRBJ2-3; D is uncertain. Trimming took 2 bases from V and 4 from J, leaving 7 bases between them. Germline values: CDR1 SEHNR, CDR2 FQNEAQ (reference sequence). CDR3 length: 13 amino acids.

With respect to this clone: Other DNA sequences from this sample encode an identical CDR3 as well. CDR3 sequence reads: CASRPGTDYGYTF. The CDR3 nucleotides read TGTGCCAGCAGGCCCGGGACAGACTATGGCTACACCTTC. This chain uses TRBV6-5 with TRBJ1-2; 7 positions agree with TRBD1. From germline, CDR1 is MNHEY and CDR2 SVGAGI. J gave up 3 bases and V 6 bases, and 4 bases lay outside the gene matches. The CDR3 is 13 amino acids.

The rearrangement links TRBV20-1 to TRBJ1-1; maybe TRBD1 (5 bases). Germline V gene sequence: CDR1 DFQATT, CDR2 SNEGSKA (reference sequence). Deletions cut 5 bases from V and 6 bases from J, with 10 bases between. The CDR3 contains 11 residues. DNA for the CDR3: TGCAGTGCTCCAGGGTGGCCTGAAGCTTTCTTT. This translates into CSAPGWPEAFF.

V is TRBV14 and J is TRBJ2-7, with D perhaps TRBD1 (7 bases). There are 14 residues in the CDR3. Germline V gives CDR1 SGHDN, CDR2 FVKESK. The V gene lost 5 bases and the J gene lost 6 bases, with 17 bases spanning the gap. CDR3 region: CASSVHRGLAEQYF. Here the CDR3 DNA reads TGTGCCAGCAGCGTCCACAGGGGACTGGCCGAGCAGTACTTC.

In DNA, the CDR3 is TGTGCCAGCAGCCATCTAGGTAATGAGCAGTTCTTC. Translated: CASSHLGNEQFF. The rearrangement uses TRBV5-4 and TRBJ2-1; no reliable D call. The CDR3 has 12 amino acids. Germline assignment: CDR1 SGHNT and CDR2 YYREEE (reference sequence). V dropped 4 bases and J dropped 7 bases, with 9 bases sitting between them.

CDR3 in amino acids: CASSLEGKEAKGYTF. The CDR3 bases are TGTGCCAGCAGTTTAGAAGGGAAGGAGGCCAAGGGCTACACCTTC. J is TRBJ1-2 and V is TRBV27; D gene unclear. V was pared by 2 bases and J by 8 bases, with 18 bases between. This CDR3 is built from 15 residues. The germline V gene encodes CDR1 MNHEY and CDR2 SMNVEV (reference sequence).

The CDR3 sequence: CATSRDRGQGLEQYF. CDR3 in DNA: TGTGCCACCAGCAGAGATCGCGGACAGGGGCTCGAGCAGTACTTC. This chain links TRBV15 with TRBJ2-7; 9 bases fit TRBD1. The CDR3 totals 15 residues. V lost 0 bases to trimming and J lost 6 bases; unmatched junction nucleotides: 6. The V gene's germline CDR1 is LNHNV and CDR2 YYDKDF (reference sequence).

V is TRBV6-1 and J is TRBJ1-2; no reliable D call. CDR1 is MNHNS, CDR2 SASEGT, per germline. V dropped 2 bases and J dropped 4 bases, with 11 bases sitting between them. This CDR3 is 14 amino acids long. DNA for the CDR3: TGTGCCAGCAGTGAACGCAGGCTTCTCTATGGCTACACCTTC. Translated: CASSERRLLYGYTF.

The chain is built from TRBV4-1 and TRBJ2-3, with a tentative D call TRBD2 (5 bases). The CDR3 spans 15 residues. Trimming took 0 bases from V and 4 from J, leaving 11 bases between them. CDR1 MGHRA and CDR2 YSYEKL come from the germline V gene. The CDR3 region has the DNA TGCGCCAGCAGCCAAGAAGGGAGAAGGGCAGATACGCAGTATTTT. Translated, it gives CASSQEGRRADTQYF.